The clone carrying this TCR beta chain was counted a few times. The antigen is not known. Quantitative 5'-RACE with molecular barcodes was used to make the TCR beta libraries. TCRdb fed the 5' RACE reads into MiXCR, producing one record per CDR3 protein. The sample lists 200,000 to 250,000 distinct CDR3 sequences, roughly a tenth occurring once. This specimen comes from a study of CD8 T cells in ankylosing spondylitis. The study, taken as a whole, reports: Made up of fewer than 10 highly homologous variants, a TCR beta motif appeared characteristic of ankylosing spondylitis blood. Some motif variants had been reported before (in reactive arthritis synovial fluid and blood). Clones linked to disease were reported to show significant enrichment in matched ankylosing spondylitis synovial fluid.

V lost 3 bases and J lost 3; bases outside the gene matches: 7. The CDR3 consists of 17 residues. Germline CDR1 and CDR2: SGHDN and FVKESK. This receptor was obtained from a male donor with ankylosing spondylitis or in good health (not recorded which). The material sequenced was blood, either unsorted or a sorted T cell fraction (not recorded which). This chain uses TRBV14 with TRBJ2-6, with 8 bases aligning to TRBD1. CDR3 protein: CASSHRQGSLGANVLTF. In nucleotides, the CDR3 is TGTGCCAGCAGCCACCGACAGGGGTCCCTTGGGGCCAACGTCCTGACTTTC.